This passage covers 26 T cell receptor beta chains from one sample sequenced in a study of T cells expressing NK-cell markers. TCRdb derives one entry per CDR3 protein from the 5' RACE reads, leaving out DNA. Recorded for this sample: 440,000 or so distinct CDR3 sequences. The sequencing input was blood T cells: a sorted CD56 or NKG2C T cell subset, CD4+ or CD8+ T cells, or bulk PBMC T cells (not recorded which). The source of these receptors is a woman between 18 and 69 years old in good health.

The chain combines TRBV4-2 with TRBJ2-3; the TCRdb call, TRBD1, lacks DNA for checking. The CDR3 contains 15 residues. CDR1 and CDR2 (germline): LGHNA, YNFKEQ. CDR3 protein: CASSQVGAGTDTQYF.

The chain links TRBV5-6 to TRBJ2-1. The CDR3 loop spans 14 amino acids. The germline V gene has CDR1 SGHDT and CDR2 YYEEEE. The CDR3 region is CASSLGSTYNEQFF.

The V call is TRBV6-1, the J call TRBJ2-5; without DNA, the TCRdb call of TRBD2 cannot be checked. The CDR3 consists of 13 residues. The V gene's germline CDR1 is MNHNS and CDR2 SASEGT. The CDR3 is CASRGLLQETQYF.

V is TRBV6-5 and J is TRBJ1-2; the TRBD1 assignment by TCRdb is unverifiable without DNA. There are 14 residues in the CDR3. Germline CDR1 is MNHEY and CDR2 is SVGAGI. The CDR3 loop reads CASSYVEGPAGYTF.

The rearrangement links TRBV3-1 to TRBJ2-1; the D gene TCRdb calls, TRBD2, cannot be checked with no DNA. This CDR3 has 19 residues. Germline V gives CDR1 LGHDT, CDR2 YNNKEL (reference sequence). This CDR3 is CASSPITPPPTGRLDEQFF.

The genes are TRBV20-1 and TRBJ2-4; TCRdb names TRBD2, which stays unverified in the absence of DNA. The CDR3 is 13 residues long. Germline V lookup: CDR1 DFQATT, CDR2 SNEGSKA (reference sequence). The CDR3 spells CSASQAGGNIQYF.

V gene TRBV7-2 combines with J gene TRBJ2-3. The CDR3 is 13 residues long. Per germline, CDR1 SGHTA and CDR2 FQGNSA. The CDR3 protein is CASSQRGEDTQYF.

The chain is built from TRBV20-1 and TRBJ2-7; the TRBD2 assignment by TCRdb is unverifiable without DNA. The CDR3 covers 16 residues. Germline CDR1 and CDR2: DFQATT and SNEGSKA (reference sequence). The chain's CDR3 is CSTGTSGFGGVREQYF.

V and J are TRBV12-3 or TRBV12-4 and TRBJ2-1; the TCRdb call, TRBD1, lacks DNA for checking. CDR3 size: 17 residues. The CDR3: CASSTTGAGRFYNEQFF.

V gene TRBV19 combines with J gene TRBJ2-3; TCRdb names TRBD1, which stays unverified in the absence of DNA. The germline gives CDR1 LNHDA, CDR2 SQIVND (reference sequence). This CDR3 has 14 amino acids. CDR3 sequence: CASSILGPTDTQYF.

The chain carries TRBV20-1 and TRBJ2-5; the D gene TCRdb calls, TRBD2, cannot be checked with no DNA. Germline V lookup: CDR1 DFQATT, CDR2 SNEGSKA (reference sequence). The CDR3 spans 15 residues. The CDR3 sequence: CSGNLALIGEETQYF.

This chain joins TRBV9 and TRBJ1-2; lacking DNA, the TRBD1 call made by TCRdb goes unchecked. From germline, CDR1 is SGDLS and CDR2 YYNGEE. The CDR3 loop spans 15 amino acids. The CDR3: CASSPFEGRGLAYTF.

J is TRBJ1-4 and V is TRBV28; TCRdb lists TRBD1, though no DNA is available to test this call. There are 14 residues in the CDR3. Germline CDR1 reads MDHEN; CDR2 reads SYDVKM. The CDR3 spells CASSYNRVDEKLFF.

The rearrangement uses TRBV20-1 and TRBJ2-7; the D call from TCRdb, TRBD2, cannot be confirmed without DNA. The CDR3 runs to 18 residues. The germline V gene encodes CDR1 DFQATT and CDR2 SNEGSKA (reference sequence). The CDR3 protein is CSAREASGHNSISYEQYF.

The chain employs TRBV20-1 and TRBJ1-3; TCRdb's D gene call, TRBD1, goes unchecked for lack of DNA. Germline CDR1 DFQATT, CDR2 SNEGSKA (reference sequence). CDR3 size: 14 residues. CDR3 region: CSAHPVAVGNTIYF.

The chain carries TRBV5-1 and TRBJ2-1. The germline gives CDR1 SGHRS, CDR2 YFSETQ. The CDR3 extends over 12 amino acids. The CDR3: CASSVRRNEQFF.

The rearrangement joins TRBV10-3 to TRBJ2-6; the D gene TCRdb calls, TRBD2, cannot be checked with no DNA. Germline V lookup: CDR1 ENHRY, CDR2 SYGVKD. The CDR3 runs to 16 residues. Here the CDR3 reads CASTEGGNSGANVLTF.

The CDR3: CASSQDSGSSTDTQYF. The chain recombines TRBV4-3 with TRBJ2-3. The CDR3 totals 16 residues. Germline CDR1 LGHNA, CDR2 YSLEER.

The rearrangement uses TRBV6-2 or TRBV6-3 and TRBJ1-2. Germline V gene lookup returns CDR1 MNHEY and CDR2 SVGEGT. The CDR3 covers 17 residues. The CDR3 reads CASSYSGRRGAYYGYTF.

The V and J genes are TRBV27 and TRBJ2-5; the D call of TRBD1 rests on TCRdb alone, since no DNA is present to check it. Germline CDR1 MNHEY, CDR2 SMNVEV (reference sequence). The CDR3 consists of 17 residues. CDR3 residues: CASSSNVYRGGQETQYF.

CDR3 sequence: CASSFSSGRTEAFF. This chain uses TRBV6-2 or TRBV6-3 with TRBJ1-1; TCRdb returns TRBD1, unconfirmable since there is no DNA. Germline loops: CDR1 MNHEY, CDR2 SVGEGT. The CDR3 is 14 residues long.

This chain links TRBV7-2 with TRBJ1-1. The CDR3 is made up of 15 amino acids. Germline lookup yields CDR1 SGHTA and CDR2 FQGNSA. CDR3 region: CASSLGAGLNTEAFF.

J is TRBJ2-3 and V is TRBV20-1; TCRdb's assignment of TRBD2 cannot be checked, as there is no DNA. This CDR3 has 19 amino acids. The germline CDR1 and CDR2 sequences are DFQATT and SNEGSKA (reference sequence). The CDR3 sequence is CSARTTAGGPTTSTDTQYF.

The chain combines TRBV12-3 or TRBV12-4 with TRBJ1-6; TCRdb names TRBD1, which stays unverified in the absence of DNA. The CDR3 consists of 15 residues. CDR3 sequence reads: CASSQTGTGNSPLHF.

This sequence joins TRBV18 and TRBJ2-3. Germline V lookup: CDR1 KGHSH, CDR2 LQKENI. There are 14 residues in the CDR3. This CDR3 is CASSPYASTDTQYF.

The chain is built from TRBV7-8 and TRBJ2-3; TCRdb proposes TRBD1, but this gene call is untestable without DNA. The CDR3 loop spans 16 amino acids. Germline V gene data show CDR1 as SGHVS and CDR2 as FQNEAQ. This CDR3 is CASSSGQPIGTDTQYF.